This T cell receptor beta chain was identified during a study of T cell responses to AZD1222 COVID-19 vaccine. The CDR3 has 16 residues. CDR1 and CDR2 from the germline V gene are ENHRY and SYGVKD. Unmatched junction bases numbered 3, after V lost 0 bases and J lost 4 bases. As to this clone: Its antigen remains unidentified.

Study-level findings and limits: Two doses of AZD1222 preceded a rise in Spike-specific TCR breadth and depth. Seropositivity was recorded at baseline in only six AZD1222 recipients. White British people made up most donors, females outnumbered males, and clonal diversity was possibly underestimated. Without day 14 samples, only post-peak T cell repertoires were studied.

TCRdb keeps only in-frame clones here, not all; method: immunoSEQ multiplex PCR. Here the sample spans some 70,000 clones, about four fifths being singletons. The J gene is TRBJ2-1, the V gene TRBV10-3; 10 nucleotides agree with TRBD2. This receptor was obtained from an adult in good health. The sample here was peripheral blood, taken on day 0 of AZD1222 vaccination. Here the CDR3 reads CAISESPSGGYNEQFF. The CDR3 DNA follows: TGTGCCATCAGTGAGTCGCCTAGCGGGGGTTACAATGAGCAGTTCTTC.